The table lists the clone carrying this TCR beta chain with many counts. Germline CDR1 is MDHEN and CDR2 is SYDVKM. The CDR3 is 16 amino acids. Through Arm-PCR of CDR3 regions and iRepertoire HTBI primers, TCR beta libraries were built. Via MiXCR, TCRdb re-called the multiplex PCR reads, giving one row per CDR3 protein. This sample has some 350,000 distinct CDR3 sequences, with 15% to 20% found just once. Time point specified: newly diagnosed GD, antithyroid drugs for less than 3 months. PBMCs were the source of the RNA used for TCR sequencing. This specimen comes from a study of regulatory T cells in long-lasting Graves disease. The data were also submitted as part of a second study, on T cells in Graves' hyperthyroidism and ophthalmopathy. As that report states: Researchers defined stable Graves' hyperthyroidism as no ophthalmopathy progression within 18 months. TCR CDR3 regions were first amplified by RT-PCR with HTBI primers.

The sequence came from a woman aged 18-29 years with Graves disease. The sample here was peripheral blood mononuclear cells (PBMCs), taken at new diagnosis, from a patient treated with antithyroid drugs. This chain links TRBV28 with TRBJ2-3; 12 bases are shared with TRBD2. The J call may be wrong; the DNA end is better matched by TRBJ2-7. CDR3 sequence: CASKRTSGMIQYEQYF. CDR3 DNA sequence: TGTGCCAGCAAACGGACTAGCGGGATGATTCAGTACGAGCAGTACTTC.